This T cell receptor beta chain emerged from a study of blood T cell repertoires in COVID-19. Losses at the gene ends were 2 bases for V and 8 bases for J; bases not matched to a gene: 4. The CDR3 sequence is 14 residues long. Germline V gives CDR1 LNHDA, CDR2 SQIVND (reference sequence). Enrolled during active infection, Seattle patients were then followed longitudinally. Per the study methods: Amplification from reference gene primers served as the basis for estimated nucleated cell counts. Assay used: immunoSEQ multiplex PCR; TCRdb lists only in-frame clones, some missing. V and J calls plus clone size are reproduced from that table; the DNA served to infer D and trimming. Found here are some 70,000 clones, about 80% of them singletons; the top ten hold more than 10%.

The sequence came from a man aged 50 to 59 with COVID-19, enrolled during active disease. This sequence joins TRBV19 and TRBJ1-2; 11 bases agree with TRBD1. Sequenced: peripheral blood. The CDR3 loop is CASSITDRGQGYTF. The CDR3 coding sequence is TGTGCCAGTAGTATAACGGACAGGGGGCAAGGCTACACCTTC.